A single sample is the source of the 28 T cell receptor beta chains below, sequenced in a study of tumor and adjacent non-tumor tissue in lung cancer. Three rounds of nested PCR, following a modified ARM-PCR protocol, produced the TCRbeta library. TCRdb recomputed calls from the multiplex PCR reads with MiXCR, one row per CDR3 protein. The data show roughly 220,000 distinct CDR3 sequences, less than 80% seen once. RNA was extracted from bulk tissue without any cell sorting. The sequencing sample was made of lung tumor tissue. These receptors all stem from a man aged 55 to 70 with non-small cell lung cancer.

The rearrangement joins TRBV28 to TRBJ2-2; 11 bases match TRBD2. Trimming removed 6 bases from V and 5 bases from J; junction bases left unmatched: 5. CDR3 length equals 15 residues. Germline V gives CDR1 MDHEN, CDR2 SYDVKM. This CDR3 is CASSLTSGRTGELFF. The CDR3 DNA reads TGTGCCAGCAGCCTCACTAGCGGGAGAACCGGGGAGCTGTTTTTT.

Turning to this clonotype: A much more abundant neighbour one base away suggests this may be a read error. The final CDR3 position lacks the conserved phenylalanine or tryptophan, pointing to a likely read error. J is TRBJ2-1 and V is TRBV4-2; D gene ambiguous. The length of the CDR3 is 12 residues. Trimming took off 4 bases at V and 8 bases at J, with 9 bases between the two ends. The V gene's germline CDR1 is LGHNA and CDR2 YNFKEQ. In DNA form, the CDR3 reads TGTGCCAGCAGCCTCCGGAACGATGAGCAGTTCATC. Translating it yields CASSLRNDEQFI.

The rearrangement uses TRBV24-1 and TRBJ2-3, with unresolved D. CDR1 KGHDR and CDR2 SFDVKD come from the germline V gene. CDR3 length: 13 residues. The germline V and J ends were trimmed by 9 bases and 2 bases, with 11 bases remaining between them. This CDR3 is CATGDSFTDTQYF. DNA for the CDR3: TGTGCCACCGGAGACTCTTTCACAGATACGCAGTATTTT.

A remark on this clonotype: This sequence may be a read error, since a much larger clone differs from it by one base. The gene calls are TRBV20-1 and TRBJ2-7, with 12 bases lining up with TRBD2. The V and J ends lost 6 bases and 5 bases, in that order; junction bases with no gene match: 8. CDR1 and CDR2 from the germline V gene are DFQATT and SNEGSKA (reference sequence). This CDR3 is 14 amino acids long. CDR3 coding DNA: TGCAGTGCATACCGGACTAGCGGGACTGACGAGCAGTACTTC. The encoded protein is CSAYRTSGTDEQYF.

On this clonotype itself: This may come from a read error, since a much larger clone is one base off. The chain has TRBV12-3 or TRBV12-4 and TRBJ1-4; perhaps TRBD1 as D (5 bases). V shed 5 bases and J shed 8 bases, with 9 bases lying between them. This CDR3 has 12 residues. The DNA of the CDR3 is TGTGCCAGCAGTAGGGGCAGGGAAAAACTGTTTTTT. It is translated as CASSRGREKLFF.

The table lists this clonotype with a few counts. The rearrangement uses TRBV5-1 and TRBJ1-2, with 7 bases aligning to TRBD1. V was clipped by 4 bases and J by 3 bases; unmatched bases: 6. Germline lookup yields CDR1 SGHRS and CDR2 YFSETQ. The CDR3 length is 14 residues. This CDR3 is CASSAGQVDYGYTF. CDR3 sequence (DNA): TGCGCCAGCAGCGCCGGACAGGTGGACTATGGCTACACCTTC.

The chain couples TRBV10-1 to TRBJ2-7; 11 positions match TRBD2. This CDR3 comprises 15 residues. J was trimmed by 3 bases and V by 4 bases; bases with no gene match: 5. The germline V gene has CDR1 WNHNN and CDR2 SYGVQD (reference sequence). In DNA form, the CDR3 reads TGCGCCAGCAGTGTTACGACTAGCGGGGTCTACGAGCAGTACTTC. Translated, it gives CASSVTTSGVYEQYF.

V is TRBV12-3 or TRBV12-4 and J is TRBJ2-5, with D uncertain. The CDR3 extends over 13 amino acids. Trimming shortened V by 3 bases and J by 13 bases, and 18 bases separated the two germline ends. CDR3 sequence: CASSFSGAETMYF. The CDR3 nucleotides read TGTGCCAGCAGTTTTTCAGGCGCAGAGACCATGTACTTC.

This chain links TRBV24-1 with TRBJ2-1; D possibly corresponds to TRBD2 (7 bases). V dropped 8 bases and J dropped 6 bases, with 22 bases sitting between them. The CDR3 totals 16 residues. Germline-derived CDR1 and CDR2 are KGHDR and SFDVKD. CDR3 loop: CATIPLWGGAGNEQFF. The CDR3 nucleotides are TGTGCCACCATCCCTTTATGGGGGGGGGCGGGCAATGAGCAGTTCTTC.

J is TRBJ2-7 and V is TRBV5-1; D ambiguous. The germline V gene has CDR1 SGHRS and CDR2 YFSETQ. The V and J ends lost 3 bases and 0 bases respectively, with 7 bases between them. The CDR3 covers 13 residues. CDR3 DNA sequence: TGCGCCAGCAGCTCGACGCGCTCCTACGAGCAGTACTTC. Translation: CASSSTRSYEQYF.

The sample holds many counts of this clonotype. The CDR3 region has the DNA TGCAGTGCTCCCCGGCGGACAGGGGGCAATGAGCAGTTCTTC. This encodes CSAPRRTGGNEQFF. J is TRBJ2-1 and V is TRBV20-1; TRBD1 matches at 10 bases. After removal of 5 bases from V and 6 bases from J, the junction contained 7 bases not matched to a gene. Germline lookup yields CDR1 DFQATT and CDR2 SNEGSKA (reference sequence). The CDR3 has 14 amino acids.

In the case of this clonotype: A single base separates this from a much larger clone, so it may be a read error. The chain employs TRBV20-1 and TRBJ1-1; tentatively, D is TRBD1 (5 bases). Germline V CDR1 and CDR2: DFQATT, SNEGSKA (reference sequence). CDR3 length equals 16 residues. CDR3 sequence: CTARDGRGGGNTEAFF. The DNA of the CDR3 is TGCACTGCTAGAGATGGCCGGGGCGGCGGAAACACTGAAGCTTTCTTT.

About this clonotype: One junction end does not reproduce the germline sequence, and a read error may be involved. V is TRBV11-1 and J is TRBJ1-1; 9 nucleotides agree with TRBD1. This CDR3 is built from 14 residues. CDR1 SGHAT and CDR2 FQDESV come from the germline V gene (reference sequence). The CDR3 bases are TGTGCCAGCAGCTTAGCACAGGGGGCAATTGAAGCTATCTTT. It is translated as CASSLAQGAIEAIF.

As concerns this clonotype: The final CDR3 position lacks the conserved phenylalanine or tryptophan, pointing to a likely read error. This rearrangement joins TRBV12-3 or TRBV12-4 to TRBJ2-3, with D unclear. The CDR3 covers 13 residues. Trimming removed 9 bases from V and 0 bases from J, with 10 bases in between. CDR3 sequence reads: CARTPVSTDTQYV. CDR3 DNA sequence: TGTGCCAGGACCCCGGTTAGCACAGATACGCAGTATGTT.

The chain is built from TRBV18 and TRBJ2-1; 9 nucleotides agree with TRBD1. Germline CDR1 and CDR2: KGHSH and LQKENI. V lost 2 bases and J lost 8; bases outside the gene matches: 4. The CDR3 extends over 14 amino acids. This chain's CDR3 is CASSPLTGGYEQFF. DNA of the CDR3: TGTGCCAGCTCACCATTAACAGGGGGCTATGAGCAGTTCTTC.

The chain uses TRBV5-1 and TRBJ1-2; D is uncertain. There are 14 residues in the CDR3. Germline loops: CDR1 SGHRS, CDR2 YFSETQ. Trimming took off 0 bases at V and 5 bases at J, with 11 bases between the two ends. CDR3 DNA sequence: TGCGCCAGCAGCTTGGTCCCGTCTGATTATGGCTACACCTTC. Its translation is CASSLVPSDYGYTF.

This clonotype has just a few counts. The chain's CDR3 is CSVRDGYNEQFF. The CDR3 DNA reads TGCAGCGTCCGGGACGGATACAATGAGCAGTTCTTC. This chain joins TRBV29-1 and TRBJ2-1; D tentatively reads TRBD1 or TRBD2 (5 bases each). The CDR3 is made up of 12 amino acids. Germline V gene data show CDR1 as SQVTM and CDR2 as ANQGSEA. V gave up 6 bases and J gave up 4 bases, with 10 bases separating them.

This clonotype was counted only a few times. A much larger clone is a single base away; this may be a read error. V is TRBV11-3 and J is TRBJ2-1, with 7 bases matching TRBD1. The germline V gene encodes CDR1 SGHNT and CDR2 YENEEA. The CDR3 length is 13 residues. Trimming cost V 5 bases and J 5 bases; bases outside gene matches: 3. The DNA for the CDR3 is TGTGCCAGCAGCCTACAGGGGAACAATGAGCAGTTCTTC. Protein product: CASSLQGNNEQFF.

The sample holds a few counts of this clonotype. The chain couples TRBV19 to TRBJ2-3, with 9 bases that match TRBD2. Germline V gene sequence: CDR1 LNHDA, CDR2 SQIVND (reference sequence). This CDR3 comprises 16 residues. J was trimmed by 3 bases and V by 4 bases; bases with no gene match: 8. The CDR3 reads CASSSFSGRGTDTQYF. CDR3 DNA sequence: TGTGCCAGTAGTAGTTTTAGCGGGAGAGGTACAGATACGCAGTATTTT.

A note on this clonotype: The missing conserved phenylalanine or tryptophan at the end of this CDR3 makes a read error likely. Because the CDR3's place on the DNA is in doubt, the DNA is left out and the CDR3 is given as listed by TCRdb. The chain combines TRBV20-1 with TRBJ1-6; the table gives TRBD1 as D, unverified against the DNA. Germline V gene sequence: CDR1 DFQATT, CDR2 SNEGSKA (reference sequence). Both ends counted, the CDR3 spans 15 residues. The CDR3 sequence: CSARERQGNNSPLHY.

The rearrangement links TRBV6-2 or TRBV6-3 to TRBJ2-5; unclear D gene. V was shortened by 6 bases and J by 6 bases, with 14 bases between the two germline ends. This CDR3 is 13 amino acids long. From germline, CDR1 is MNHEY and CDR2 SVGEGT. CDR3 residues: CASRPDNGKTQYF. The CDR3 DNA is TGTGCCAGCAGACCTGACAACGGAAAGACCCAGTACTTC.

As to this clonotype: The junction departs from the called germline gene at one end, perhaps through a read error. The chain has TRBV11-2 and TRBJ1-6; D gene ambiguous. The CDR3 extends over 15 amino acids. Germline CDR1 and CDR2: SGHAT and FQNNGV. The CDR3 here is CPSSLESGSSSPLHF. CDR3 bases: TGTCCCAGCAGCTTAGAGAGTGGCAGTAGTTCACCCCTACACTTT.

This clonotype was detected many times. This chain joins TRBV20-1 and TRBJ1-5; D might be TRBD1 (5 bases). With 5 bases removed from V and 3 bases from J, the gap between germline ends came to 14 bases. CDR1 and CDR2 from the germline V gene are DFQATT and SNEGSKA (reference sequence). The CDR3 runs 14 residues. The CDR3 DNA reads as TGCAGTGCTCTTACGGGACGGGTCAATCAGCCCCAGCATTTT. This codes for CSALTGRVNQPQHF.

A remark on this clonotype: Since a much larger clone is just one base distant, this may be a read error. This likely comes from a read error, as the CDR3 has no conserved phenylalanine or tryptophan at its end. V gene TRBV20-1 combines with J gene TRBJ1-1; D call uncertain. V lost 2 bases and J lost 7, with 5 bases in between. There are 10 residues in the CDR3. Per germline, CDR1 DFQATT and CDR2 SNEGSKA (reference sequence). The chain's CDR3 is CSARWGEAFI. CDR3 DNA sequence: TGCAGTGCTAGATGGGGTGAAGCTTTCATT.

This clonotype has only one observation. It may be a read error: a sequence one base away is much more abundant. The conserved phenylalanine or tryptophan is not found at the CDR3 terminus, so this likely reflects a read error. The rearrangement uses TRBV20-1 and TRBJ1-5; D may be TRBD1 (6 bases). The ends were cut back, 3 bases at V and 6 bases at J, with 18 bases in the middle. The CDR3 is 15 residues long. Germline CDR1 DFQATT, CDR2 SNEGSKA (reference sequence). The CDR3 region is CSASPPPTGSQPQHI. CDR3 DNA sequence: TGCAGTGCTAGTCCTCCACCGACAGGCTCTCAGCCCCAGCATATT.

The chain couples TRBV28 to TRBJ1-5; no clear D gene. V was clipped by 2 bases and J by 4 bases, with 9 bases between them. The CDR3 consists of 14 residues. Per germline, CDR1 MDHEN and CDR2 SYDVKM. The DNA for the CDR3 is TGTGCCAGCAGTTTAAGTGCTTCGAATCAGCCCCAGCATTTT. This codes for CASSLSASNQPQHF.

The chain employs TRBV28 and TRBJ1-6, with D unresolved. Germline V gene lookup returns CDR1 MDHEN and CDR2 SYDVKM. CDR3 length: 13 residues. The ends were cut back, 6 bases at V and 3 bases at J, with 6 bases in the middle. DNA for the CDR3: TGTGCCAGCAGCCGCAACTATAATTCACCCCTCCACTTT. This codes for CASSRNYNSPLHF.

This clonotype was observed at least ten times. The rearrangement links TRBV20-1 to TRBJ2-7, with 12 bases aligning to TRBD1. CDR3 length: 14 residues. The V segment lost 3 bases and the J segment 5 bases; nucleotides outside the gene matches: 5. Germline V gene data show CDR1 as DFQATT and CDR2 as SNEGSKA (reference sequence). This CDR3 is CSARGGQGANEQYF. In DNA, the CDR3 is TGCAGTGCTAGGGGGGGACAGGGGGCGAACGAGCAGTACTTC.